These T cell receptor beta chains were read from a single sample in a study of blood T cells in healthy people across ages. TCRdb redid the calling of the 5' RACE reads with MiXCR, one entry per CDR3 protein. The repertoire holds around 400,000 distinct CDR3 sequences, with about 49% as singletons. Sequencing used blood. These receptors originate from a man in his sixties in good health. Both conserved end residues are part of each CDR3. A D gene is named only where the DNA matches it firmly. Rows give clone size only sometimes, using once, few, many, or a class for an expanded clone.

J | size | D | V | DNA | CDR3
TRBJ2-1 | - | - | TRBV15 | TGTGCCACCAGCAGAGATCTCAGAGTCGCCAATGAGCAGTTCTTC | CATSRDLRVANEQFF
TRBJ2-7 | few | - | TRBV9 | TGTGCCAGCAGCCCTACCAATTGGGGAGAGCAGTACTTC | CASSPTNWGEQYF
TRBJ2-7 | many | - | TRBV27 | TGTGCCAGCAGTTCCGCTCTGGGGTTAAAGGGGCGTCACGAGCAGTACTTC | CASSSALGLKGRHEQYF
TRBJ2-7 | - | - | TRBV18 | TGTGCCAGCTCACCAACTACCTTCAGGGTAGGAGGCTCCTACGAGCAGTACTTC | CASSPTTFRVGGSYEQYF
TRBJ1-2 | many | - | TRBV28 | TGTGCCAGCGGCATGACAGCAGGGTTTACGGATGGCTACACCTTC | CASGMTAGFTDGYTF
TRBJ2-5 | few | TRBD2 | TRBV7-2 | TGTGCCAGCAGCTTCGGGACTAGAGAGGGGGAGACCCAGTACTTC | CASSFGTREGETQYF
TRBJ2-1 | - | TRBD2 | TRBV20-1 | TGCAGTGCTACCAGACTTGAAGTTCTAGCGGGAGTCAATGAGCAGTTCTTC | CSATRLEVLAGVNEQFF
TRBJ1-2 | - | - | TRBV27 | TGTGCCAGCAGTCCAGGGGTGAGCTATGGCTACACCTTC | CASSPGVSYGYTF
TRBJ2-3 | once | - | TRBV4-2 | TGTGCCAGCAGCCAAGCGGTCGGCCAGCATGGCGCAGATACGCAGTATTTT | CASSQAVGQHGADTQYF
TRBJ2-3 | - | TRBD2 | TRBV20-1 | TGCAGTGCTAGAACTAGCGGGAGAACTAGCACAGATACGCAGTATTTT | CSARTSGRTSTDTQYF
TRBJ2-6 | - | - | TRBV6-5 | TGTGCCGGCAGTTACTCGACTGTATCTGGGGCCAACGTCCTGACTTTC | CAGSYSTVSGANVLTF
TRBJ2-1 | - | TRBD2 | TRBV7-2 | TGTGCCAGCAGCTTAGTCGGCGCGGGAGTCTACAATGAGCAGTTCTTC | CASSLVGAGVYNEQFF
TRBJ1-2 | once | - | TRBV20-1 | TGCAGTGCTAGATCCCTAACCGGGACCGGTCTTCAGGACTACACCTTC | CSARSLTGTGLQDYTF
TRBJ2-7 | few | TRBD2 | TRBV13 | TGTGCCAGCAGCGCCCGGACTAGCGGGGACCTAAGATCCTACGAGCAGTACTTC | CASSARTSGDLRSYEQYF
TRBJ2-5 | many | TRBD2 | TRBV6-5 | TGTGCCAGCAGCTACCTTAGCGGGACGAAAGAGACCCAGTACTTC | CASSYLSGTKETQYF
TRBJ2-5 | - | - | TRBV27 | TGTGCCAGCAAGAGGGGAGGTACTGAGCAGTACTTC | CASKRGGTEQYF
TRBJ2-5 | - | - | TRBV2 | TGTGCCAGCAGTGAGGGCCTAACCCCGGGGACCCAGTACTTC | CASSEGLTPGTQYF
TRBJ2-1 | - | TRBD1 | TRBV2 | TGTGCCAGCAGTGGGGACAGGGGGCACGAGCAGTTCTTC | CASSGDRGHEQFF
TRBJ1-2 | - | - | TRBV10-3 | TGTGCCATCAGTGAGTCGACTGGGGCCCCATCTAACTATGGCTACACCTTC | CAISESTGAPSNYGYTF
TRBJ2-7 | - | - | TRBV28 | TGTGCCAGCAGTTTAGAGAGGGCAGTCTCCTACGAGCAGTACTTC | CASSLERAVSYEQYF
TRBJ2-3 | - | - | TRBV12-3/TRBV12-4 | TGTGCCAGCAGCCGAGGGGACACAGATACGCAGTATTTT | CASSRGDTDTQYF
TRBJ2-5 | - | - | TRBV20-1 | TGCAGTGCCCCACAAGGGGGGGCTGAGACCCAGTACTTC | CSAPQGGAETQYF
TRBJ2-7 | - | TRBD1 | TRBV20-1 | TGCAGTGCTAGCAGACAGGGGGGAGAGCAGTACTTC | CSASRQGGEQYF
TRBJ2-5 | few | - | TRBV20-1 | TGCAGTGCTAGCGGCAACACCCAAGAGACCCAGTACTTC | CSASGNTQETQYF
TRBJ2-7 | few | TRBD2 | TRBV3-1 | TGTGCCAGCAGCCACCAAATTATGGTGGCTAGCGGGCTCTACGAGCAGTACTTC | CASSHQIMVASGLYEQYF
TRBJ2-3 | - | - | TRBV20-1 | TGCAGTGCTAGTCCGGGGAGCGGCACAGATACGCAGTATTTT | CSASPGSGTDTQYF
TRBJ2-7 | few | - | TRBV10-3 | TGTGCCATCAGTTCGGGGGCCTACGAGCAGTACTTC | CAISSGAYEQYF
TRBJ1-6 | - | - | TRBV3-1 | TGTGCCAGCAGCCAAGTTCTGGGAGGAAATTCACTCCTCCACTTT | CASSQVLGGNSLLHF